This T cell receptor beta chain appears in the sequencing data of a study of T-cell reconstitution after alpha-beta-depleted transplantation in children. A library of TCRbeta sequences, prepared with unique molecular identifiers, was generated. TCRdb re-called the PCR reads through MiXCR, storing one row per CDR3 protein. The sample lists around 200,000 distinct CDR3 sequences, 6.5% to 7.5% occurring once. In germline, CDR1 is MNHEY, CDR2 SVGAGI. Trimming took off 2 bases at V and 3 bases at J, with 8 bases between the two ends. The CDR3 contains 14 residues. This clonotype was seen at least ten times.

The V and J genes are TRBV6-5 and TRBJ1-5; D unclear. The sequence came from a human donor who donated a stem cell graft to a child with Wiskott-Aldrich syndrome. The sample in question was PBMCs from the stem cell graft donor, obtained from the stem cell graft. The CDR3 sequence: CASSYHRANQPQHF. The CDR3 bases are TGTGCCAGCAGTTACCACCGGGCCAATCAGCCCCAGCATTTT.